This is a list of T cell receptor beta chains from one sample in a study of blood T cell repertoires in COVID-19. Data came from immunoSEQ multiplex PCR; TCRdb stores just in-frame clones and leaves some out. The top ten clones hold 4.5% to 5.5% of a sample with some 150,000 clones, approximately 84% of them seen once. The sequencing input was peripheral blood. The receptor source for this set is a human donor in a cohort sampled during active COVID-19. CDR3s include the opening cysteine and the closing phenylalanine or tryptophan. A D gene is named only where the DNA matches it firmly. Clone size, where shown, is once, few, many, or a class for clones that have expanded.

abundance	v_gene	d_gene	j_gene	CDR3nt	CDR3aa
-	TRBV7-3	-	TRBJ2-3	TGTGCCAGCAGCCGTCGGGCAGGGCAAAAAGATACGCAGTATTTT	CASSRRAGQKDTQYF
-	TRBV12-5	TRBD1	TRBJ1-6	TGTGCTAGTGGTTTGAAGGGACAGGGACACTCACCCCTCCACTTT	CASGLKGQGHSPLHF
-	TRBV2	TRBD1	TRBJ1-1	TGTGCCAGCAGTGAAGTTAGTGGGGGGACAGGCCCACTGAACACTGAAGCTTTCTTT	CASSEVSGGTGPLNTEAFF
-	TRBV7-9	TRBD1	TRBJ2-5	TGTGCCAGCAGCGATGGACAGGGAGAAGAGACCCAGTACTTC	CASSDGQGEETQYF
-	TRBV10-3	TRBD2	TRBJ2-1	TGTGCCATCAGTGAGTCAACTAGCGGGGGGGGTGAGCAGTTCTTC	CAISESTSGGGEQFF
-	TRBV11-2	TRBD1	TRBJ1-1	TGTGCCAGCAGGGCAGGGGGCGAATACACTGAAGCTTTCTTT	CASRAGGEYTEAFF
-	TRBV18	TRBD2	TRBJ2-2	TGTGCCAGCTCACCAGAGGCGGGAGAAGGAACCGGGGAGCTGTTTTTT	CASSPEAGEGTGELFF
-	TRBV3-1/TRBV3-2	TRBD2	TRBJ2-3	TGTGCCAGCAGCTCGACCCCCGGGACTAGCGGGAGAGAGTCAGATACGCAGTATTTT	CASSSTPGTSGRESDTQYF
many	TRBV6-5	TRBD1	TRBJ2-2	TGTGCCAGCCGACCTGGGACAGACAACACCGGGGAGCTGTTTTTT	CASRPGTDNTGELFF
many	TRBV4-1	-	TRBJ1-5	TGCGCCAGCAGCCAACAGAGTGGGCTAAATCAGCCCCAGCATTTT	CASSQQSGLNQPQHF
few	TRBV5-1	-	TRBJ1-6	TGCGCCAGCAGCCCAGGGTATGATAATTCACCCCTCCACTTT	CASSPGYDNSPLHF
-	TRBV5-1	-	TRBJ1-4	TGCGCCAGCAGCCTTCAGTCAACTAATGAAAAACTGTTTTTT	CASSLQSTNEKLFF
-	TRBV2	TRBD1	TRBJ1-1	TGTGCCAGCAGAGGACAGGGAGGCACTGAAGCTTTCTTT	CASRGQGGTEAFF
-	TRBV6-1	TRBD2	TRBJ2-1	TGTGCCAGCAGTGAGGTGGGACACGGGGGGGATGAGCAGTTCTTC	CASSEVGHGGDEQFF
-	TRBV3-1/TRBV3-2	-	TRBJ1-3	TGTGCCAGCAGCCAAGGGAGGGCCTCTGGAAACACCATATATTTT	CASSQGRASGNTIYF
once	TRBV18	TRBD1	TRBJ1-2	TGTGCCAGCTCACCAGAAGGACAGGGTGGTTTCTATGGCTACACCTTC	CASSPEGQGGFYGYTF
-	TRBV29-1	TRBD1	TRBJ1-2	TGCAGCGTTGGGGACAGGGGTGACGGCTACACCTTC	CSVGDRGDGYTF
-	TRBV9	TRBD2	TRBJ2-2	TGTGCCAGCAGCTCCAGCGGGGGTGGCACCGGGGAGCTGTTTTTT	CASSSSGGGTGELFF
-	TRBV5-1	-	TRBJ2-1	TGCGCCAGCAGCTTGGACCAGGGGAGCATAAATGAGCAGTTCTTC	CASSLDQGSINEQFF
-	TRBV3-1/TRBV3-2	TRBD2	TRBJ2-1	TGTGCCAGCAGTCACATCCAAGCTAGCGGGGGGGACAATGAGCAGTTCTTC	CASSHIQASGGDNEQFF
-	TRBV4-1	-	TRBJ1-2	TGCGCCAGCAGCCAAGATTGGCAGGGTCATGGCTACACCTTC	CASSQDWQGHGYTF
-	TRBV2	-	TRBJ2-3	TGTGCCAGCAAGGTTGGAGGGGACACAGATACGCAGTATTTT	CASKVGGDTDTQYF
-	TRBV28	TRBD1	TRBJ1-1	TGTGCCAGCAGTTTATACACCCCTGCCCTGACAGGGTCTGGGAACACTGAAGCTTTCTTT	CASSLYTPALTGSGNTEAFF
-	TRBV9	TRBD1	TRBJ1-6	TGTGCCAGCAGCGCCACGGGACAGGGGAATTCACCCCTCCACTTT	CASSATGQGNSPLHF
-	TRBV19	-	TRBJ1-2	TGTGCCAGTAGTATAGACGTCGACGGGGGCTACACCTTC	CASSIDVDGGYTF
-	TRBV28	-	TRBJ1-3	TGTGCCAGCGCCTTGATGCCCACAGGAAACACCATATATTTT	CASALMPTGNTIYF
-	TRBV27	TRBD1	TRBJ1-2	TGTGCCAGCAGTTACCAGGGACAGGGGGCAATAAGGGGCTACACCTTC	CASSYQGQGAIRGYTF
-	TRBV11-2	-	TRBJ1-1	TGTGCCAGCAGCTTAGGTTCGGGCACTGAAGCTTTCTTT	CASSLGSGTEAFF
-	TRBV30	TRBD1	TRBJ1-2	TGTGCCTGGAGTGTACTAAGGGGCAGGGGGCATGGAGGCTACACCTTC	CAWSVLRGRGHGGYTF
-	TRBV9	-	TRBJ1-4	TGTGCCAGCAGCGCCTACCACGGGGAGAATGAAAAACTGTTTTTT	CASSAYHGENEKLFF
-	TRBV24-1	-	TRBJ2-7	TGTGCCACCAGTGATTTGATTGGACGGGAGAACTGGGACGAGCAGTACTTC	CATSDLIGRENWDEQYF
-	TRBV15	-	TRBJ2-3	TGTGCCACCAGCAGAGACAGGATGGACACAGATACGCAGTATTTT	CATSRDRMDTDTQYF
-	TRBV19	TRBD2	TRBJ2-3	TGTGCCAGTAGTCCCCGGACTAGCGGGGGGACCACAGATACGCAGTATTTT	CASSPRTSGGTTDTQYF
once	TRBV4-1	-	TRBJ1-4	TGCGCCAGCAGCCAAGTACGGGGATATAATGAAAAACTGTTTTTT	CASSQVRGYNEKLFF
-	TRBV6-6	TRBD1	TRBJ2-3	TGTGCCAGCAGTTCACAGGGGGCTGGGACAGATACGCAGTATTTT	CASSSQGAGTDTQYF
-	TRBV19	TRBD1	TRBJ2-1	TGTGCCAGTAGTACTACAGGGGCCGCTGAGCAGTTCTTC	CASSTTGAAEQFF
-	TRBV4-1	TRBD1	TRBJ1-3	TGCGCCAGCAGCCAAGTGTCGACAGGGGTTACTGGAAACACCATATATTTT	CASSQVSTGVTGNTIYF
-	TRBV28	-	TRBJ1-5	TGTGCCAGCAACAAGGGGTATAGCAATCAGCCCCAGCATTTT	CASNKGYSNQPQHF
-	TRBV12-3/TRBV12-4	-	TRBJ2-1	TGTGCCAGCAGCAGGCCGTACAATGAGCAGTTCTTC	CASSRPYNEQFF
-	TRBV5-4	TRBD2	TRBJ2-7	TGTGCCAGCAGCCCCGGACTAGCGGGGGAGCAGTACTTC	CASSPGLAGEQYF
-	TRBV9	TRBD1	TRBJ2-5	TGTGCCAGCAGCGTAGCCGGACAGGGCTCCAGGGAGACCCAGTACTTC	CASSVAGQGSRETQYF
-	TRBV7-3	-	TRBJ2-6	TGTGCCAGCAGCTTATTGGTTCCGGGCTCTGGGGCCAACGTCCTGACTTTC	CASSLLVPGSGANVLTF
-	TRBV4-2	TRBD2	TRBJ2-1	TGTGCCAGCAGCCTCCTAGCGGGAGCGGGCTCCTACAATGAGCAGTTCTTC	CASSLLAGAGSYNEQFF
-	TRBV27	TRBD2	TRBJ2-5	TGTGCCAGCAGTTTAGGGCGAGGGCTAGCGGGAGTTCAGACCCAGTACTTC	CASSLGRGLAGVQTQYF